These T cell receptor beta chains were read from a single sample in a study of T cell responses to AZD1222 COVID-19 vaccine. The assay was immunoSEQ multiplex PCR, and TCRdb's table has in-frame clones only and misses some. The profile shows tens of thousands of clones, roughly nine tenths of them singletons. The sample in question was peripheral blood, obtained 28 days after the second AZD1222 dose. The receptors come from an adult who received the AZD1222 COVID-19 vaccine. The CDR3 runs from the conserved cysteine through the conserved F or W. The order of the fields is CDR3 protein, CDR3 DNA, J gene, clone size, V gene, D gene. The D gene is left open where the match is weak. The size field is filled for only some rows; it gives once, few, many or a size class.

CASSLAPRYGYTF | TGTGCCAGCAGCTTAGCCCCACGCTATGGCTACACCTTC | TRBJ1-2 | NA | TRBV7-8 | NA
CASSYTGQGSDGYTF | TGTGCCAGCAGTTACACGGGACAGGGAAGCGATGGCTACACCTTC | TRBJ1-2 | NA | TRBV6-6 | TRBD1
CATSPAVGEQFF | TGTGCCACCAGCCCGGCCGTTGGTGAGCAGTTCTTC | TRBJ2-1 | NA | TRBV15 | NA
CASSYQGDRADGYTF | TGTGCCAGCAGCTACCAGGGGGACAGGGCGGATGGCTACACCTTC | TRBJ1-2 | NA | TRBV7-9 | TRBD1
CASSPSLGLKNQPQHF | TGTGCCAGCTCACCATCTTTGGGGCTCAAAAATCAGCCCCAGCATTTT | TRBJ1-5 | NA | TRBV18 | NA
CASSLGLGLAFYNEQFF | TGTGCCAGCAGCTTAGGCCTGGGACTAGCGTTTTACAATGAGCAGTTCTTC | TRBJ2-1 | NA | TRBV13 | TRBD2
CAISDGRSPLHF | TGTGCCATCAGTGACGGACGGTCACCCCTCCACTTT | TRBJ1-6 | NA | TRBV10-3 | NA
CASSPGLAGSGETQYF | TGTGCCAGTAGTCCGGGACTAGCGGGGTCGGGAGAGACCCAGTACTTC | TRBJ2-5 | once | TRBV19 | TRBD2
CASSLVASGGTYNEQFF | TGCGCCAGCAGCTTGGTCGCTAGCGGGGGTACCTACAATGAGCAGTTCTTC | TRBJ2-1 | NA | TRBV5-1 | TRBD2
CASMSGGADTQYF | TGTGCCAGCATGAGCGGGGGGGCGGATACGCAGTATTTT | TRBJ2-3 | NA | TRBV19 | TRBD2